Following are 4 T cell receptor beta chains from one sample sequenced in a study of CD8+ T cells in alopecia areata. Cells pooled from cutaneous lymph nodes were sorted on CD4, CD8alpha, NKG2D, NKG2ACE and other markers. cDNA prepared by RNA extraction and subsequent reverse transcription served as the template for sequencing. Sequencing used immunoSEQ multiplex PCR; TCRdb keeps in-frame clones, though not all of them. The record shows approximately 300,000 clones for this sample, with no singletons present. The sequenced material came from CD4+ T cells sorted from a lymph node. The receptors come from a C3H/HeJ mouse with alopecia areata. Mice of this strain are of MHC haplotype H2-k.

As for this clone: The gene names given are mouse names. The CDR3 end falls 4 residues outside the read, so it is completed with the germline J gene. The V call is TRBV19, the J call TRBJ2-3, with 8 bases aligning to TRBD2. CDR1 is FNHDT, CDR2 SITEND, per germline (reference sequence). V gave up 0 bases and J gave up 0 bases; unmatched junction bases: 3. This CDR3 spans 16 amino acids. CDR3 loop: CASSIDWGPSAETLYF. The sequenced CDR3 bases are TGTGCCAGCAGTATAGACTGGGGGCCTAGTGCAGAA.

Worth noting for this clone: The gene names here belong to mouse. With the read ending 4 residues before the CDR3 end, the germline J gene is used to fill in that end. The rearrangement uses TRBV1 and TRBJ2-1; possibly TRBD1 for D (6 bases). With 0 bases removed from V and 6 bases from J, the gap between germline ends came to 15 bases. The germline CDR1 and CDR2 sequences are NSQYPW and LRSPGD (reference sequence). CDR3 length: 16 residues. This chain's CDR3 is CTCSAEPGGRGAEQFF. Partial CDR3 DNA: TGCACCTGCAGTGCAGAACCGGGAGGCAGGGGTGCT.

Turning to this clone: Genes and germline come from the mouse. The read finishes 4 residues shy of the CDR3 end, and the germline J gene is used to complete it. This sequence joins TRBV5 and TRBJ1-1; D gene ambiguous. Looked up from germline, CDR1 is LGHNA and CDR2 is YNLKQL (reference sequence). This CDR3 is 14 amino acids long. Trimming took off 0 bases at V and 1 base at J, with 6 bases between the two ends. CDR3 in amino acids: CASSQDARNTEVFF. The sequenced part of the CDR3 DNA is TGTGCCAGCAGCCAAGATGCCAGAAACACA.

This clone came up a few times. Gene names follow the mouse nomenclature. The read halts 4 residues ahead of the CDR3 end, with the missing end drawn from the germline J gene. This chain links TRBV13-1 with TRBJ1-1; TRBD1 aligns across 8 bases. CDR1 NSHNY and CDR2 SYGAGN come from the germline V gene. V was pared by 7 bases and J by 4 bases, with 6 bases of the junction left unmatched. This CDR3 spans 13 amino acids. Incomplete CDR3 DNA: TGTGCCAGCCTTCGGGACAGGAGCACA. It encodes CASLRDRST. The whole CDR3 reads CASLRDRSTEVFF.